Below, 5 T cell receptor beta chains from the same sample are listed, as sequenced in a study of Ad26.COV2.S vaccination and SARS-CoV-2 variants. As for treatment: around 19 received Ad26.COV2.S at low or high dose, single or two shots; about 5 received placebo; per-sample allocation not given. On day 63 after the first injection, vaccine and placebo recipients gave samples. Profiled with immunoSEQ multiplex PCR; TCRdb holds only in-frame clones, not every one. The repertoire includes about 410,000 clones, about 85% of them detected once, and roughly 3% sits in the top ten. The sequencing used peripheral blood, collected in a trial of Ad26.COV2.S vaccine versus placebo. The receptor set was obtained from a person aged 18-65 years who received the Ad26.COV2.S COVID-19 vaccine or a placebo.

As for this clone: Additional DNA sequences in this sample encode the identical CDR3. The J gene is TRBJ1-5, the V gene TRBV19; perhaps TRBD1 as D (5 bases). The CDR3 has 15 residues. Germline CDR1 reads LNHDA; CDR2 reads SQIVND (reference sequence). The V gene lost 3 bases and the J gene lost 0 bases, with 9 bases spanning the gap. The CDR3 nucleotides are TGTGCCAGTAGTATTTCGGGGGATAGCAATCAGCCCCAGCATTTT. Protein product: CASSISGDSNQPQHF.

The chain recombines TRBV5-1 with TRBJ1-4; a possible D gene is TRBD1 (5 bases). Germline loops: CDR1 SGHRS, CDR2 YFSETQ. The CDR3 has 14 residues. Trimming took off 1 base at V and 7 bases at J, with 11 bases between the two ends. CDR3 in amino acids: CASSLQGLPEKLFF. The CDR3 coding sequence is TGCGCCAGCAGCTTGCAGGGCCTCCCTGAAAAACTGTTTTTT.

Turning to this clone: Additional DNA sequences in this sample encode the identical CDR3. This chain joins TRBV12-3 or TRBV12-4 and TRBJ2-3; no clear D gene. The CDR3 spans 11 residues. Trimming cost V 5 bases and J 6 bases, with 6 bases left between them. The CDR3 here is CASSLGDTQYF. DNA for the CDR3: TGTGCCAGCAGTCTTGGGGATACGCAGTATTTT.

The chain carries TRBV7-2 and TRBJ1-3; D possibly corresponds to TRBD1 (5 bases). CDR1 is SGHTA and CDR2 is FQGNSA in the germline V gene. The V gene lost 5 bases and the J gene lost 1 base, with 9 bases spanning the gap. This CDR3 is built from 14 residues. The CDR3 coding sequence is TGTGCCAGCAGCCCCCAGGGTTCTGGAAACACCATATATTTT. Translated, it gives CASSPQGSGNTIYF.

In DNA, the CDR3 is TGTGCCAGCAGCCAAGTTCCGGGGACAGGGGGCGGACAGTTCTTC. Translating gives CASSQVPGTGGGQFF. The chain has TRBV3-1 (or the pseudogene TRBV3-2) and TRBJ2-1, with 12 bases that match TRBD1. J was trimmed by 13 bases and V by 1 base; bases with no gene match: 8. The CDR3 loop spans 15 amino acids. Germline values: CDR1 LGHDT, CDR2 YNNKEL (reference sequence).